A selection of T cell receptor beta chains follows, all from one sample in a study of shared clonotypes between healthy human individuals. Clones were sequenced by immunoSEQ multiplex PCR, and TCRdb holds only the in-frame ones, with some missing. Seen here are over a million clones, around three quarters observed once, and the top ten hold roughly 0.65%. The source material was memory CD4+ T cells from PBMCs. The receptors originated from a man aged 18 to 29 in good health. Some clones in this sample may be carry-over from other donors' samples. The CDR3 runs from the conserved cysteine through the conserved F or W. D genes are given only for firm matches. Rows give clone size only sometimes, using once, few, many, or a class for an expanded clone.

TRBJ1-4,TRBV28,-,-,TGTGCCAGCAACCTACCGGGGGCCCTTAATGAAAAACTGTTTTTT,CASNLPGALNEKLFF
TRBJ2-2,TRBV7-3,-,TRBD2,TGTGCCAGCAGCCCGGGGGGGCTGAACACCGGGGAGCTGTTTTTT,CASSPGGLNTGELFF
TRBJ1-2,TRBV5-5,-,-,TGTGCCAGCAGCTTGGTGCAGGGACATGGCTACACCTTC,CASSLVQGHGYTF
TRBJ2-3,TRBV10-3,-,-,TGTGCCACCCAGTGGGCGGAGAAGACAGATACGCAGTATTTT,CATQWAEKTDTQYF
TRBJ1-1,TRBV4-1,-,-,TGCGCCAGCAGCTCTACAAGATGGGGGTTAATGAACACTGAAGCTTTCTTT,CASSSTRWGLMNTEAFF
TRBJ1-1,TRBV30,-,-,TGTGCCTGGAGTGTAACCAGGGATTCTGGGGGAGCTTTCTTT,CAWSVTRDSGGAFF
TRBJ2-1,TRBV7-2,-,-,TGTGCCAGCAGCTTAGTCCGTGTGTCAGGTGACTACAATGAGCAGTTCTTC,CASSLVRVSGDYNEQFF
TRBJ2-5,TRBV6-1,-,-,TGTGCCAGCAGTGGTAACCAAGAGACCCAGTACTTC,CASSGNQETQYF
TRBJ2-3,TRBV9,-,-,TGTGCCAGCAGCCTTAGGGTAGGGGGGCCTGATACGCAGTATTTT,CASSLRVGGPDTQYF
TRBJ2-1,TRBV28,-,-,TGTGCCAGCAGTCGTCCTCCAAATGAGCAGTTCTTC,CASSRPPNEQFF
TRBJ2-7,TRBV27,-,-,TGTGCCAGCAGTTTATTCCAGGGCCATTCCTACGAGCAGTACTTC,CASSLFQGHSYEQYF
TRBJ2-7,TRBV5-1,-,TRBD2,TGCGCCAGCAGCCCCTCCCTGCGGGAGGTGGTCGAGCAGTACTTC,CASSPSLREVVEQYF
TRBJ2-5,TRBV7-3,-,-,TGTGCCAGCAGCTTAACGGCAATAAGCCCGTCGTACTTC,CASSLTAISPSYF
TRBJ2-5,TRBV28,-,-,TGTGCCAGCAGTTTCAGCGCACAAGAGACCCAGTACTTC,CASSFSAQETQYF
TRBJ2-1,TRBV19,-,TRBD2,TGTGCCAGTAGTATAAACGCCGGGACTACGACCTACAATGAGCAGTTCTTC,CASSINAGTTTYNEQFF
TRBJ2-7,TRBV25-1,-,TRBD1,TGTGCCAGCCCACAGGGGCGAGAGCAGTACTTC,CASPQGREQYF
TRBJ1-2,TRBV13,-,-,TGTGCCAGCAGCTTAATCACAGACACCCCGACGTACACCTTC,CASSLITDTPTYTF
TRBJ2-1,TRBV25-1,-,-,TGTGCCAGCAGTGAAAGAGGTGACTACAATGAGCAGTTCTTC,CASSERGDYNEQFF
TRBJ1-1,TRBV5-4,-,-,TGTGCCAGCAGCCGATTCACAGCCGAGAACACTGAAGCTTTCTTT,CASSRFTAENTEAFF
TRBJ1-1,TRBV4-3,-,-,TGCGCCAGCAGCCAAGTGAGGAACACTGAAGCTTTCTTT,CASSQVRNTEAFF
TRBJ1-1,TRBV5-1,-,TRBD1,TGCGCCAGCAGCTCCAATGACAGGGTGGAGACTGAAGCTTTCTTT,CASSSNDRVETEAFF
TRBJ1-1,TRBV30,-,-,TGTGCCTGGACCCCAGGGATGGGGAACACTGAAGCTTTCTTT,CAWTPGMGNTEAFF
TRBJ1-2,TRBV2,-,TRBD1,TGTGCCAGCAGATACCGGGACAGCTTAAACTATGGCTACACCTTC,CASRYRDSLNYGYTF
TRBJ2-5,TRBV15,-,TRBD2,TGTGCCACCAGCAGAGTAGGGATAGCGGGATGGGAGACCCAGTACTTC,CATSRVGIAGWETQYF
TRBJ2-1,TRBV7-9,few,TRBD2,TGTGCCAGCAGCTTACGAGTCATGGGTGAGCGGGACTTCCACAATGAGCAGTTCTTC,CASSLRVMGERDFHNEQFF
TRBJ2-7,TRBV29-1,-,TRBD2,TGCAGCGCCCAAGGGACTAGCGGGAGCGAGCAGTACTTC,CSAQGTSGSEQYF
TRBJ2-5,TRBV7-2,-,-,TGTGCCAGCAGCTTACTAGCGCAAGAGACCCAGTACTTC,CASSLLAQETQYF
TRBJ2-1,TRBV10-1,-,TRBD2,TGCGCCAGCAGTGAGCCAGCTAGCGGGAGCCCCTTAAGCTCCTACAATGAGCAGTTCTTC,CASSEPASGSPLSSYNEQFF
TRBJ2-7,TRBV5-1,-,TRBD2,TGCGCCAGCAGCTTAGCGGGAGAAGGGGACGAGCAGTACTTC,CASSLAGEGDEQYF
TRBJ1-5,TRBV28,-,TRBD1,TGTGCCAGCAGTGCTTACAGGGGGCAATATCAGCCCCAGCATTTT,CASSAYRGQYQPQHF
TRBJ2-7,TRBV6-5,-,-,TGTGCCAGCAGTCCCGGGGACTGGAACTACGAGCAGTACTTC,CASSPGDWNYEQYF
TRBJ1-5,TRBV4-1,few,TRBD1,TGCGCCAGCAGCCCCACAGGGGGCAATCAGCCCCAGCATTTT,CASSPTGGNQPQHF
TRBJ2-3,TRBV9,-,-,TGTGCCAGCAGCGTAGCTCCCAACTTAGATACGCAGTATTTT,CASSVAPNLDTQYF
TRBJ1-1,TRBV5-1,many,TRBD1,TGCGCCAGCGGGATACAGGGGCCCGACACTGAAGCTTTCTTT,CASGIQGPDTEAFF
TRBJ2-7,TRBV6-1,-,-,TGTGCCAGCAGTGAGGCGTCTGCCCTCCCTCAGCAGTACTTC,CASSEASALPQQYF
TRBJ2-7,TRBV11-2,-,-,TGTGCCAGCAGCTTCCGGTCGACAGTATACGAGCAGTACTTC,CASSFRSTVYEQYF
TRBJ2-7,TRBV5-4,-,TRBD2,TGTGCCAGCAGCTTGCGACTAGCGGGAGGATCCCCTCAGTGGCAGTACTTC,CASSLRLAGGSPQWQYF